One and the same sample provided the 27 T cell receptor beta chains below, sequenced in a study of blood T cell repertoires in COVID-19. The repertoire was sequenced with immunoSEQ multiplex PCR; TCRdb's copy has only in-frame clones and lacks some. The sample holds 55,000 to 70,000 clones, roughly 90% seen once. The material sequenced was peripheral blood. All receptors derive from a man aged 40-50 years with COVID-19, enrolled during active disease.

V and J are TRBV6-5 and TRBJ1-2; 8 bases map to TRBD1. Looked up from germline, CDR1 is MNHEY and CDR2 is SVGAGI. The CDR3 has 14 residues. The V segment lost 9 bases and the J segment 4 bases; nucleotides outside the gene matches: 10. CDR3 bases: TGTGCCAGTGCGAGTTTACAGGGGGGCTATGGCTACACCTTC. Translated, it gives CASASLQGGYGYTF.

This chain uses TRBV12-3 or TRBV12-4 with TRBJ1-1; D not certain. This CDR3 contains 13 residues. Trimming shortened V by 8 bases and J by 1 base, and 11 bases separated the two germline ends. CDR3 residues: CASSHSRNTEAFF. The DNA of the CDR3 is TGTGCCAGCTCCCACAGCAGGAACACTGAAGCTTTCTTT.

The chain joins TRBV4-1 to TRBJ2-5; 9 nucleotides match TRBD1. From germline, CDR1 is MGHRA and CDR2 YSYEKL. J lost 1 base, V lost 4 bases, and 10 bases had no gene match. The CDR3 spans 17 residues. The CDR3 DNA follows: TGCGCCAGCAGCCGTACCTCCGGGACAGGGCTCCAAGAGACCCAGTACTTC. Protein: CASSRTSGTGLQETQYF.

This chain links TRBV18 with TRBJ1-2, with 8 bases aligning to TRBD1. Germline V gene sequence: CDR1 KGHSH, CDR2 LQKENI. The V segment lost 3 bases and the J segment 6 bases; nucleotides outside the gene matches: 3. The CDR3 has 13 residues. CDR3 bases: TGTGCCAGCTCACCGACAGGGGAGGATGGCTACACCTTC. Encoded protein: CASSPTGEDGYTF.

This clone was seen just once. J is TRBJ1-2 and V is TRBV12-3 or TRBV12-4; no clear D. V was pared by 3 bases and J by 8 bases, with 10 bases between. This CDR3 comprises 12 residues. CDR3 sequence reads: CASSLAQSGYTF. CDR3 sequence (DNA): TGTGCCAGCAGTTTGGCCCAGTCGGGCTACACCTTC.

The rearrangement joins TRBV10-3 to TRBJ2-3; 7 nucleotides line up with TRBD2. The CDR3 is 16 residues long. Germline V gene sequence: CDR1 ENHRY, CDR2 SYGVKD. V lost 0 bases, J lost 7 bases, and 10 bases stayed unmatched. CDR3: CAISESFAGVGYTQYF. CDR3 nucleotide sequence: TGTGCCATCAGTGAGTCTTTTGCGGGGGTCGGGTATACGCAGTATTTT.

The rearrangement joins TRBV5-1 to TRBJ1-5; a possible D gene is TRBD1 (6 bases). CDR1 is SGHRS and CDR2 is YFSETQ in the germline V gene. The CDR3 contains 16 residues. Trimming removed 5 bases from V and 3 bases from J, with 18 bases in between. The chain's CDR3 is CASRFPQQGNNQPQHF. The CDR3 DNA is TGCGCCAGCAGGTTCCCTCAACAGGGAAACAATCAGCCCCAGCATTTT.

This clone was counted only a few times. CDR3 nucleotides: TGTGCCTGGAGTGTAATAACTGGAAACACCATATATTTT. This gives the protein CAWSVITGNTIYF. The genes are TRBV30 and TRBJ1-3; D is uncertain. This CDR3 is built from 13 residues. Germline V gene data show CDR1 as GTSNPN and CDR2 as SVGIG (reference sequence). V lost 0 bases and J 2 bases, leaving 5 bases between the germline ends.

CDR3 amino acids: CASSLARNSPLHF. CDR3 nucleotide sequence: TGTGCCAGCAGTTTAGCCAGGAATTCACCCCTCCACTTT. J is TRBJ1-6 and V is TRBV12-3 or TRBV12-4; D is unresolved. The CDR3 extends over 13 amino acids. V lost 0 bases, J lost 7 bases, and 4 bases lay in between.

The chain combines TRBV29-1 with TRBJ1-1; 11 nucleotides line up with TRBD1. The V segment lost 3 bases and the J segment 7 bases; nucleotides outside the gene matches: 10. Germline CDR1 is SQVTM and CDR2 is ANQGSEA. This CDR3 is 15 amino acids long. In nucleotides, the CDR3 is TGCAGCGTTGAGACCGGGACAGGGGGAGACGGTGAAGCTTTCTTT. It translates to CSVETGTGGDGEAFF. Full variable domain (rest looked up from reference TRBV29-1 and TRBJ1-1): SAVISQKPSRDICQRGTSLTIQCQVDSQVTMMFWYRQQPGQSLTLIATANQGSEATYESGFVIDKFPISRPNLTFSTLTVSNMSPEDSSIYLCSVETGTGGDGEAFFGQGTRLTVV.

The chain recombines TRBV3-1 (or the pseudogene TRBV3-2) with TRBJ1-1, with TRBD1 matching 8 bases. There are 14 residues in the CDR3. Per the germline V gene, CDR1 is LGHDT and CDR2 is YNNKEL (reference sequence). The V gene end was trimmed by 1 base and the J gene end by 5 bases; junction bases not matched to a gene: 3. CDR3 loop: CASSQGRGRTEAFF. The CDR3, as DNA: TGTGCCAGCAGCCAAGGCAGGGGGCGAACTGAAGCTTTCTTT.

The chain recombines TRBV3-1 (or the pseudogene TRBV3-2) with TRBJ2-7; 9 bases map to TRBD2. V trimming: 2 bases; J trimming: 2 bases; junction bases outside the gene matches: 16. CDR1 and CDR2 (germline): LGHDT, YNNKEL (reference sequence). This CDR3 spans 19 amino acids. Here the CDR3 reads CASSQPSGETINAPYEQYF. For the CDR3, the DNA is TGTGCCAGCAGCCAACCTAGCGGGGAGACTATAAACGCCCCCTACGAGCAGTACTTC.

The chain is built from TRBV10-3 and TRBJ2-5, with D possibly matching TRBD1 (5 bases). CDR1 is ENHRY, CDR2 SYGVKD, per germline. The V end was cut by 2 bases, the J end by 3 bases, with 7 bases between. The CDR3 consists of 13 residues. The CDR3 sequence: CAISERGKETQYF. Written as DNA, the CDR3 is TGTGCCATCAGTGAGAGGGGAAAAGAGACCCAGTACTTC.

CDR3 bases: TGTGCCAGCAGTCCACAGGGATCCGGTGGGGCCAACGTCCTGACTTTC. Amino acids: CASSPQGSGGANVLTF. The chain links TRBV6-6 to TRBJ2-6; D possibly corresponds to TRBD1 (6 bases). This CDR3 is built from 16 residues. CDR1 and CDR2 (germline): MNHNY, SVGAGI (reference sequence). Trimming stripped 5 bases from V and 3 bases from J, with 14 bases between.

The V and J genes are TRBV9 and TRBJ2-3, with 8 bases identical to TRBD2. The V and J ends lost 4 bases and 2 bases, in that order; junction bases with no gene match: 3. Germline CDR1 and CDR2: SGDLS and YYNGEE. The CDR3 spans 14 residues. The CDR3 sequence: CASSQRGLTDTQYF. In DNA, the CDR3 is TGTGCCAGCAGCCAGCGGGGGCTCACAGATACGCAGTATTTT.

V gene TRBV14 combines with J gene TRBJ1-1; D uncertain. The germline gives CDR1 SGHDN, CDR2 FVKESK. V was trimmed by 4 bases and J by 3 bases, leaving 15 bases between them. The CDR3 sequence is 15 residues long. The CDR3 loop reads CASSRIQGRDTEAFF. As DNA, the CDR3 is TGTGCCAGCAGCCGAATACAAGGGAGGGACACTGAAGCTTTCTTT.

V gene TRBV5-4 combines with J gene TRBJ2-1, with a weak D call TRBD1 (6 bases). Per the germline V gene, CDR1 is SGHNT and CDR2 is YYREEE (reference sequence). The CDR3 has 17 residues. V was trimmed by 4 bases and J by 3 bases, leaving 20 bases between them. CDR3 nucleotides: TGTGCCAGCAGCAGCCGGGCAGGGGTAACCAACTACAATGAGCAGTTCTTC. Its protein product is CASSSRAGVTNYNEQFF.

The rearrangement joins TRBV21-1 to TRBJ2-5; the table gives TRBD1 as D, unverified against the DNA. TRBV21-1 is a known pseudogene. The CDR3 is made up of 15 amino acids. The CDR3 here is CASRICSRGQETQYF. DNA for the CDR3: TGTGCCAGCAGGATATGTAGCAGGGGTCAAGAGACCCAGTACTTC.

Note on this clone: This CDR3 is also generated by other DNA sequences in the sample. This chain joins TRBV6-5 and TRBJ2-7; D may be TRBD1 (7 bases). CDR1 and CDR2 from the germline V gene are MNHEY and SVGAGI. The CDR3 is 14 residues long. V shed 2 bases and J shed 3 bases, with 11 bases lying between them. CDR3 DNA: TGTGCCAGCAGTTACGCAGGGGGGAGCTACGAGCAGTACTTC. Protein sequence: CASSYAGGSYEQYF.

The gene calls are TRBV30 and TRBJ1-6; weak D call: TRBD1 (5 bases). CDR3 length equals 14 residues. CDR1 is GTSNPN and CDR2 is SVGIG in the germline V gene (reference sequence). The V end lost 0 bases, the J end lost 7 bases, and 10 bases lay between the germline ends. The CDR3 coding sequence is TGTGCCTGGAGTGTACTCAACAGGAATTCACCCCTCCACTTT. Translating it yields CAWSVLNRNSPLHF.

V usage is TRBV28 and J usage is TRBJ2-5; 7 nucleotides align to TRBD1. The CDR3 is made up of 14 amino acids. The ends lost 5 bases at V and 9 bases at J; junction bases unmatched: 12. Per the germline V gene, CDR1 is MDHEN and CDR2 is SYDVKM. This CDR3 reads CASSRQGPGGAQYF. CDR3 coding DNA: TGTGCCAGCAGTCGACAGGGCCCTGGGGGAGCCCAGTACTTC.

This CDR3 is CAMNQQGSDYGYTF. The CDR3 DNA reads as TGTGCCATGAATCAACAGGGGAGCGACTATGGCTACACCTTC. The gene calls are TRBV10-3 and TRBJ1-2; TRBD1 matches at 7 bases. V was pared by 9 bases and J by 3 bases, with 10 bases of the junction left unmatched. Per the germline V gene, CDR1 is ENHRY and CDR2 is SYGVKD. This CDR3 comprises 14 residues.

The CDR3 DNA reads TGTGCCGGCAAGGCGAGCGGTATTAGTGTCAGCTCTGAAGCTTTCTTT. This encodes CAGKASGISVSSEAFF. This chain uses TRBV30 with TRBJ1-1; no firm D call. CDR1 is GTSNPN, CDR2 SVGIG, per germline (reference sequence). This CDR3 region has 16 residues. Trimming left V 8 bases short and J 6 bases short, with 28 bases between.

The J gene is TRBJ2-7, the V gene TRBV7-9; D is unresolved. CDR1 and CDR2 (germline): SEHNR, FQNEAQ (reference sequence). Trimming removed 2 bases from V and 5 bases from J, with 13 bases in between. The CDR3 extends over 14 amino acids. In DNA form, the CDR3 reads TGTGCCAGCAGCTTATCGATGGCTGGTAACGAGCAGTACTTC. Protein sequence: CASSLSMAGNEQYF. The entire variable domain, with the rest obtained from reference TRBV7-9 and TRBJ2-7, is as follows: DTGVSQNPRHKITKRGQNVTFRCDPISEHNRLYWYRQTLGQGPEFLTYFQNEAQLEKSRLLSDRFSAERPKGSFSTLEIQRTEQGDSAMYLCASSLSMAGNEQYFGPGTRLTVT.

The genes are TRBV5-1 and TRBJ2-5; D unresolved. The V gene lost 5 bases and the J gene lost 5 bases, with 16 bases spanning the gap. The CDR3 contains 14 residues. CDR1 and CDR2 (germline): SGHRS, YFSETQ. The CDR3 sequence: CASSIAPAVETQYF. The DNA for the CDR3 is TGCGCCAGCAGTATAGCCCCAGCCGTTGAGACCCAGTACTTC.

The chain links TRBV24-1 to TRBJ2-7, with D maybe TRBD1 (6 bases). From germline, CDR1 is KGHDR and CDR2 SFDVKD. The germline V and J ends were trimmed by 7 bases and 5 bases, with 14 bases remaining between them. The CDR3 is 13 amino acids. In DNA, the CDR3 is TGTGCCACCAGCAGGGGCAACCTCCACGAGCAGTACTTC. This gives the protein CATSRGNLHEQYF.

This chain links TRBV28 with TRBJ2-2, with 9 positions matching TRBD2. Germline values: CDR1 MDHEN, CDR2 SYDVKM. The CDR3 covers 15 residues. Trimming took 2 bases from V and 6 from J; bases not matched to a gene: 4. The CDR3 loop is CASSLPSGAPGELFF. The CDR3 DNA sequence: TGTGCCAGCAGTTTACCTAGCGGGGCCCCCGGGGAGCTGTTTTTT.